This is a list of T cell receptor beta chains from one sample in a study of cytomegalovirus exposure and HLA in healthy donors. The repertoire was sequenced with immunoSEQ multiplex PCR; TCRdb's copy has only in-frame clones and lacks some. The top ten hold under 3% of the sample, which has hundreds of thousands of clones, around two thirds seen once. Sequencing was done on a sample of PBMCs. Receptors originate from a female donor in good health and CMV-seronegative. The CDR3 runs from the conserved cysteine through the conserved F or W. Each record gives: V gene, clone size, D gene, J gene, CDR3 length, CDR3 protein, CDR3 DNA. D genes are given only for firm matches. Size tells how often a clone was seen (once, few, many) or the class of an expanded clone, and some rows leave it out.

TRBV11-2	.	.	TRBJ2-7	16	CASSLGVGGTGHEQYF	TGTGCCAGCAGCTTAGGGGTGGGGGGGACAGGCCACGAGCAGTACTTC
TRBV5-4	once	TRBD2	TRBJ2-7	15	CASSLGGEGLVEQYF	TGTGCCAGCAGCTTGGGGGGGGAGGGCCTGGTCGAGCAGTACTTC
TRBV6-6	few	TRBD1	TRBJ1-1	16	CASSQTGVQGNTEAFF	TGTGCCAGCAGCCAGACAGGGGTCCAGGGAAACACTGAAGCTTTCTTT
TRBV10-1	.	TRBD1	TRBJ2-2	18	CASTPEGPGGGPPGELFF	TGCGCCAGCACCCCGGAGGGGCCAGGGGGCGGGCCCCCCGGGGAGCTGTTTTTT
TRBV6-1	.	.	TRBJ1-2	11	CASSDLYGYTF	TGTGCCAGCAGTGACCTCTATGGCTACACCTTC
TRBV2	.	TRBD2	TRBJ2-7	15	CASSVPTSFSYEQYF	TGTGCCAGCAGTGTCCCGACTAGCTTTTCCTACGAGCAGTACTTC
TRBV7-9	.	TRBD2	TRBJ2-5	14	CASSFLAGVETQYF	TGTGCCAGCAGCTTCCTAGCGGGAGTGGAGACCCAGTACTTC
TRBV7-6	.	.	TRBJ1-1	13	CASGRAPNTEAFF	TGTGCCAGCGGGAGGGCCCCGAACACTGAAGCTTTCTTT
TRBV7-9	.	TRBD2	TRBJ2-7	15	CASSLPGLAGDEQYF	TGTGCCAGCAGCTTACCCGGACTAGCGGGAGACGAGCAGTACTTC
TRBV11-2	few	.	TRBJ2-7	14	CASSLVPGVDEQYF	TGTGCCAGCAGCTTAGTCCCGGGAGTCGACGAGCAGTACTTC
TRBV7-2	.	.	TRBJ2-1	15	CASSLAGATYNEQFF	TGTGCCAGCAGCTTAGCCGGAGCAACCTACAATGAGCAGTTCTTC
TRBV5-4	once	.	TRBJ2-7	13	CASSLGGPYEQYF	TGTGCCAGCAGCTTGGGGGGCCCCTACGAGCAGTACTTC
TRBV2	.	.	TRBJ1-5	15	CASSVGGSGNQPQHF	TGTGCCAGCAGTGTGGGAGGGTCGGGCAATCAGCCCCAGCATTTT
TRBV5-1	.	.	TRBJ2-1	18	CASSSRTLGATSYNEQFF	TGCGCCAGCAGCTCTAGGACCCTAGGGGCCACCTCCTACAATGAGCAGTTCTTC
TRBV7-9	.	.	TRBJ1-1	11	CSSSLFAEAFF	TGTTCCAGCAGCTTATTCGCTGAAGCTTTCTTT
TRBV6-5	.	.	TRBJ1-6	14	CASAAAGANSPLHF	TGTGCCAGCGCTGCGGCAGGGGCTAATTCACCCCTCCACTTT
TRBV11-2	once	.	TRBJ2-1	15	CASSRTGTQYNEQFF	TGTGCCAGCAGCCGTACCGGGACACAGTACAATGAGCAGTTCTTC
TRBV12-5	.	.	TRBJ2-1	13	CASGLSPYNEQFF	TGTGCTAGTGGTTTGAGCCCCTACAATGAGCAGTTCTTC
TRBV29-1	few	TRBD1	TRBJ2-7	14	CSAVDRGSPYEQYF	TGCAGCGCCGTTGACAGGGGGTCCCCCTACGAGCAGTACTTC
TRBV2	.	TRBD2	TRBJ2-1	14	CASSVGTTGDEQFF	TGTGCCAGCAGTGTTGGGACTACAGGAGATGAGCAGTTCTTC
TRBV30	.	.	TRBJ2-3	13	CAWSETRGDTQYF	TGTGCCTGGAGTGAAACAAGAGGAGATACGCAGTATTTT
TRBV14	.	.	TRBJ2-3	13	CASSHAGTDTQYF	TGTGCCAGCAGCCATGCGGGCACAGATACGCAGTATTTT
TRBV7-9	.	.	TRBJ2-7	14	CASSPTGGAYEQYF	TGTGCCAGCAGCCCCACGGGTGGCGCCTACGAGCAGTACTTC
TRBV6-1	.	.	TRBJ1-5	17	CASSGKGITGTGQPQHF	TGTGCCAGCAGTGGAAAGGGGATTACAGGGACCGGTCAGCCCCAGCATTTT
TRBV11-2	.	TRBD2	TRBJ2-5	15	CASSFGTKIQETQYF	TGTGCCAGCAGTTTCGGGACTAAAATCCAAGAGACCCAGTACTTC
TRBV6-4	.	.	TRBJ2-2	14	CASSDLGLSGELFF	TGTGCCAGCAGTGACTTGGGACTCTCAGGGGAGCTGTTTTTT
TRBV5-1	.	TRBD1	TRBJ2-6	19	CASSLGQGPSRFGANVLTF	TGCGCCAGCAGCTTGGGACAGGGCCCCTCCCGCTTTGGGGCCAACGTCCTGACTTTC
TRBV9	few	.	TRBJ2-5	15	CASSVAWGRQETQYF	TGTGCCAGCAGCGTAGCCTGGGGGCGACAAGAGACCCAGTACTTC
TRBV15	.	.	TRBJ2-3	18	CATSKTIQGGTSTDTQYF	TGTGCCACCAGCAAAACCATCCAGGGGGGAACTAGCACAGATACGCAGTATTTT
TRBV30	.	.	TRBJ2-1	14	CACIFSSSYNEQFF	TGTGCCTGCATCTTCTCTAGCAGCTACAATGAGCAGTTCTTC
TRBV11-3	.	.	TRBJ2-3	11	CASRSTDTQYF	TGTGCCAGCCGGAGCACAGATACGCAGTATTTT